The 3 T cell receptor beta chains presented below share a single source sample, sequenced in a study of blood T cell repertoires in COVID-19. TCRdb's copy holds only in-frame clones and misses some; the assay was immunoSEQ multiplex PCR. Of fewer than 200,000 clones listed, 76% are singletons. Sequenced sample: peripheral blood. These receptor sequences come from a woman aged 50 to 60 with active or convalescent COVID-19.

The chain links TRBV7-2 to TRBJ1-2, with TRBD1 identical over 9 bases. Germline-derived CDR1 and CDR2 are SGHTA and FQGNSA. CDR3 length: 16 amino acids. V shed 5 bases, J shed 2 bases, and the junction held 9 bases outside the gene matches. DNA of the CDR3: TGTGCCAGCAGCCTACGTCCCGGGACAGGGAACTATGGCTACACCTTC. It codes for CASSLRPGTGNYGYTF.

The chain recombines TRBV3-1 (or the pseudogene TRBV3-2) with TRBJ2-7; 9 nucleotides align to TRBD1. CDR1 LGHDT and CDR2 YNNKEL come from the germline V gene (reference sequence). The CDR3 consists of 15 residues. V lost 4 bases and J lost 1; bases outside the gene matches: 5. CDR3 protein: CASSRTGDSSYEQYF. CDR3 nucleotide sequence: TGTGCCAGCAGCCGGACAGGGGACTCTTCCTACGAGCAGTACTTC.

The V and J genes are TRBV2 and TRBJ1-1; maybe TRBD1 (5 bases). V was shortened by 6 bases and J by 11 bases, with 13 bases between the two germline ends. In germline, CDR1 is SNHLY, CDR2 FYNNEI. This CDR3 has 11 amino acids. The CDR3 coding sequence is TGTGCCAGCAGATCGAAGGGGATGGCTTTCTTT. Translated: CASRSKGMAFF.